This TCR beta chain was found in a study of a mutant IDH1 vaccine in newly diagnosed glioma. The overall study: Patients in the study were vaccinated eight times, receiving shots in weeks 1, 3, 5, 7, 11, 15, 19 and 23. There were roughly 60% males and 37.5% females among treated patients, whose mean age was approximately 40 years. Former treatment meant radiotherapy, temozolomide, or both; the majority had gotten both.

Details on this clone: Its antigen is as yet unknown.

Time point denoted: week 11, during vaccination. The vaccine gave 300 ug of a 20-mer mutant IDH1 peptide subcutaneously per dose. Profiling relied on immunoSEQ multiplex PCR, and the TCRdb table lists in-frame clones only, not all of them. The sample holds about 130,000 clones, over 75% seen once. Trimming left V 10 bases short and J 1 base short, with 14 bases between. The CDR3 length is 13 residues. Germline CDR1 SGHTA, CDR2 FQGNSA. Regarding the study as a whole: Apparently, pseudoprogression bore no relation to changes among the top peripheral T cell clonotypes.

This sequence was found in a man aged 35-49 years with glioma. Sequencing used PBMCs, obtained from a glioma patient whose treatment included an IDH1 peptide vaccine. This sequence joins TRBV7-2 and TRBJ2-7, with a possible D match to TRBD1 (5 bases). In nucleotides, the CDR3 is TGTGCCATCGGATCAACAGGTTCCTACGAGCAGTACTTC. This translates into CAIGSTGSYEQYF.